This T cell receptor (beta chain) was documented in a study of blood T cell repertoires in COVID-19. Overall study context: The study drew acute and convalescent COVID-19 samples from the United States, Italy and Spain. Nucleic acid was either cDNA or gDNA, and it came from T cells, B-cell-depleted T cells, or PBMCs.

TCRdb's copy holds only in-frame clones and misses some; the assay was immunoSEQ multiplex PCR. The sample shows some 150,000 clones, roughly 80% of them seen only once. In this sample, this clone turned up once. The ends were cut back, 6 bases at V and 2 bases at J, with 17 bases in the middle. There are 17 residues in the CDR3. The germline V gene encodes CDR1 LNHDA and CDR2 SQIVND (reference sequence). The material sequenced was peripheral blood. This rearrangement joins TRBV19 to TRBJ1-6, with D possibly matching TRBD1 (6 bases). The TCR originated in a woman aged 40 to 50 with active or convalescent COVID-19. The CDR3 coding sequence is TGTGCCAGTAGCCCCACAGGGACGTGGGCCTATAATTCACCCCTCCACTTT. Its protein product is CASSPTGTWAYNSPLHF.